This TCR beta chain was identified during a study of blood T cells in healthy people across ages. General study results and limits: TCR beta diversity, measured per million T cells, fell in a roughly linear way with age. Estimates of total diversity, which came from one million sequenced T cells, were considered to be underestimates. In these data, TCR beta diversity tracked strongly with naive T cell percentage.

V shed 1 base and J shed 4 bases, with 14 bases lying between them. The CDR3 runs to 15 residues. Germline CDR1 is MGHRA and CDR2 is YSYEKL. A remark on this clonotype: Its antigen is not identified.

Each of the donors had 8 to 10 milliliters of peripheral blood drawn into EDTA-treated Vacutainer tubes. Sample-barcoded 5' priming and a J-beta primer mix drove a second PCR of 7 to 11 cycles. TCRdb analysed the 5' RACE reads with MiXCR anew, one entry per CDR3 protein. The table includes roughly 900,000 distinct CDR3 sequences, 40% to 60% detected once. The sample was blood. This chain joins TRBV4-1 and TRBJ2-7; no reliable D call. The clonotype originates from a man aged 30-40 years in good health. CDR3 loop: CASSQGTQYTYEQYF. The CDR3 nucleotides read TGCGCCAGCAGCCAAGGGACCCAATATACTTACGAGCAGTACTTC.